This T cell receptor beta chain came from a study of beta chain features in type 1 diabetes. Sequencing targeted expressed TCRB transcripts, as all isolated RNA had been reverse transcribed. The repertoire was sequenced with immunoSEQ multiplex PCR; TCRdb's copy has only in-frame clones and lacks some. The sample has a few hundred thousand clones, about 10% seen once; the top ten hold 0.015%. This CDR3 is 17 amino acids long. Germline V CDR1 and CDR2: SGHNT, YYREEE (reference sequence). The V gene end was trimmed by 4 bases and the J gene end by 1 base; junction bases not matched to a gene: 9. There are a few counts of this clone.

The source is a woman aged 25 to 39 in good health. The sample comprised naive CD4+ T cells from blood. The chain is built from TRBV5-4 and TRBJ2-2; TRBD1 aligns across 8 bases. CDR3 bases: TGTGCCAGCAGCCCAAGCACCGGGACAGGGAACACCGGGGAGCTGTTTTTT. It codes for CASSPSTGTGNTGELFF.